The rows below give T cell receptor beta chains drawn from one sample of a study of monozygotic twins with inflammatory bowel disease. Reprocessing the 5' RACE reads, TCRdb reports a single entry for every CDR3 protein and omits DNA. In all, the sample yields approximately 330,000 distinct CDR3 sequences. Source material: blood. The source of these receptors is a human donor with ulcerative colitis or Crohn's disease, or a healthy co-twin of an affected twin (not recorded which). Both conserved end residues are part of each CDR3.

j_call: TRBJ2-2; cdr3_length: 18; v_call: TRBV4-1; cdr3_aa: CASSQDHTSGSNTGELFF
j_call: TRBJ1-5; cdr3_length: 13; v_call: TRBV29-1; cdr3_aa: CSVEPAPGQPQHF
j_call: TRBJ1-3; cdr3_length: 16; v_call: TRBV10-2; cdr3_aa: CASSEGGRNSGNTIYF
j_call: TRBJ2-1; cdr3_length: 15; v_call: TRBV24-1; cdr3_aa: CATKDGGAYNNEQFF
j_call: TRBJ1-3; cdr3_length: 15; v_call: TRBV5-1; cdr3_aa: CASSIGLSSGNTIYF
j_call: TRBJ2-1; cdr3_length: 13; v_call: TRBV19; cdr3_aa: CASSMVDHNEQFF
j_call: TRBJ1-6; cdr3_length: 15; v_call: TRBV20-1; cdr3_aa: CSARSTGVGSSPLHF
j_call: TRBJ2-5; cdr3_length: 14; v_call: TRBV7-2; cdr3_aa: CASSLDGAGETQYF
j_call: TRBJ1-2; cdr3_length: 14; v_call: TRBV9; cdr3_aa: CVSSVVGTANGYTF
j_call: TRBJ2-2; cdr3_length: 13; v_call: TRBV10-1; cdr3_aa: CASSPSRVGELFF
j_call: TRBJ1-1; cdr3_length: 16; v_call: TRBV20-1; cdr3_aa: CSAQNWQGARNTEAFF
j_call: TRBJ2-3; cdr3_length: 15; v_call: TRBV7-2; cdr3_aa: CASTLSGGAGDTQYF
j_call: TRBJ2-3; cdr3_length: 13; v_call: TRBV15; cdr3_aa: CATSRGDTDTQYF
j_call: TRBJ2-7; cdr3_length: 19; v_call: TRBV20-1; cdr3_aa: CSARGFISRGTSGLYEQYF
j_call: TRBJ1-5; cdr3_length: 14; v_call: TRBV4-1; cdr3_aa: CASSQEQGYQPQHF
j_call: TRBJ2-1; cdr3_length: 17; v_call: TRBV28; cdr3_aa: CASSLLNDRGFDNEQFF
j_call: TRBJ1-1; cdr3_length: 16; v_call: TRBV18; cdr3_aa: CASSPTVYSASAEAFF
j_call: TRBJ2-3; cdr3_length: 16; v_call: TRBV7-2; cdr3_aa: CASSSGLAGLTDTQYF
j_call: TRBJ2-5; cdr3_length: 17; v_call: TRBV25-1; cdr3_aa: CASSGSPQGPYQETQYF
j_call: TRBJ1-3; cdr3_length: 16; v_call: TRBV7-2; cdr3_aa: CASSSRYLGTGDTIYF
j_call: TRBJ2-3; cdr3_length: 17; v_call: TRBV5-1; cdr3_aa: CASKLLIDRGSTDTQYF
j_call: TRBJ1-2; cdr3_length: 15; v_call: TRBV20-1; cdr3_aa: CSAKVPPLGRDGYTF
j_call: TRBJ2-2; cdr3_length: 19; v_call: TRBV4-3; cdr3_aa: CASSQFPSGGHQVTGELFF
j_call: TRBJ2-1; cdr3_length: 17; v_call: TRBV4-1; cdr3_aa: CASSQEVAVAGGLEQFF